This T cell receptor (beta chain) appears in the sequencing data of a study of shared clonotypes between healthy human individuals. This clone showed up just once. The CDR3 loop spans 15 amino acids. Trimming pared 4 bases from V and 7 bases from J, leaving 19 bases between. The germline CDR1 and CDR2 sequences are SNHLY and FYNNEI. Assay: immunoSEQ multiplex PCR; the TCRdb copy retains only in-frame clones and omits some. Of about 480,000 clones listed, about four fifths were seen once; the top ten hold approximately 13%. This rearrangement joins TRBV2 to TRBJ2-5; maybe TRBD2 (6 bases). The receptor comes from a woman aged 40 to 55 in good health. Some clones in this sample may be carry-over from other donors' samples. Sequenced sample: PBMCs. The CDR3 loop is CASSAAAGIGGTQYF. CDR3 sequence (DNA): TGTGCCAGCAGTGCCGCCGCGGGAATCGGTGGGACCCAGTACTTC.